These 14 T cell receptor beta chains were all obtained from the same sample, sequenced in a study of CD8+ T cells in alopecia areata. Treatment: oral pan-JAK inhibitor, 5-10 mg twice daily. cDNA reverse transcribed from extracted RNA served as the sequencing template. Here immunoSEQ multiplex PCR was the method, and the copy in TCRdb shows in-frame clones only, minus some. The sample carries about 140,000 clones, around 86% recorded once. Source: CD8+ T cells sorted from blood, taken at week 4, from a patient treated with tofacitinib. These receptors were taken from a human donor with alopecia areata.

This rearrangement joins TRBV29-1 to TRBJ2-3, with D unresolved. Per the germline V gene, CDR1 is SQVTM and CDR2 is ANQGSEA. The CDR3 covers 10 residues. The V end was cut by 3 bases, the J end by 6 bases, with 4 bases between. The CDR3: CSVERDTQYF. In DNA form, the CDR3 reads TGCAGCGTTGAGCGGGATACGCAGTATTTT.

The chain joins TRBV27 to TRBJ2-7; 11 bases fit TRBD2. Per germline, CDR1 MNHEY and CDR2 SMNVEV (reference sequence). The CDR3 sequence is 15 residues long. V was clipped by 2 bases and J by 2 bases; unmatched bases: 2. CDR3 bases: TGTGCCAGCAGTTTAAGACTAGCGGGACCCTACGAGCAGTACTTC. Encoded protein: CASSLRLAGPYEQYF.

This clone was observed once. The rearrangement uses TRBV7-9 and TRBJ1-1; D gene ambiguous. Trimming left V 8 bases short and J 1 base short, with 8 bases between. This CDR3 has 12 amino acids. Germline CDR1 and CDR2: SEHNR and FQNEAQ (reference sequence). The CDR3 region is CASAVGNTEAFF. The CDR3 DNA sequence: TGTGCCAGCGCTGTGGGGAACACTGAAGCTTTCTTT.

J is TRBJ2-3 and V is TRBV13; D may match TRBD1 or TRBD2 (5 bases each). CDR1 PRHDT and CDR2 FYEKMQ come from the germline V gene (reference sequence). The CDR3 contains 14 residues. V gave up 2 bases and J gave up 5 bases, with 11 bases separating them. The DNA for the CDR3 is TGTGCCAGCAGCTTATGGGGGATCGAAGATACGCAGTATTTT. This translates into CASSLWGIEDTQYF.

CDR3 coding DNA: TGCGCCAGCAGCTTGGGGTTTGGACTAGCGGGGGCTGAGCAGTTCTTC. Residues: CASSLGFGLAGAEQFF. The rearrangement uses TRBV5-1 and TRBJ2-1; 13 bases are a match to TRBD2. From germline, CDR1 is SGHRS and CDR2 YFSETQ. After removal of 0 bases from V and 9 bases from J, the junction contained 6 bases not matched to a gene. CDR3 size: 16 residues.

This clone was observed once. V and J are TRBV7-9 and TRBJ2-1; 14 bases are a match to TRBD2. The junction had 9 bases not matched to a gene; V was cut back by 4 bases and J by 1 base. There are 19 residues in the CDR3. Germline-derived CDR1 and CDR2 are SEHNR and FQNEAQ (reference sequence). CDR3 amino acids: CASSSAKGLAGVSYNEQFF. The CDR3 DNA is TGTGCCAGCAGCTCCGCCAAGGGACTAGCGGGAGTTTCCTACAATGAGCAGTTCTTC.

The chain is built from TRBV7-9 and TRBJ2-7, with 7 bases lining up with TRBD1. V was pared by 4 bases and J by 3 bases, with 9 bases of the junction left unmatched. Looked up from germline, CDR1 is SEHNR and CDR2 is FQNEAQ (reference sequence). This CDR3 is 15 amino acids long. The CDR3 region is CASSSSRQGYYEQYF. CDR3 nucleotide sequence: TGTGCCAGCAGCTCCTCTCGACAGGGCTACTACGAGCAGTACTTC. Complete variable domain (other parts from reference TRBV7-9 and TRBJ2-7): DTGVSQNPRHKITKRGQNVTFRCDPISEHNRLYWYRQTLGQGPEFLTYFQNEAQLEKSRLLSDRFSAERPKGSFSTLEIQRTEQGDSAMYLCASSSSRQGYYEQYFGPGTRLTVT.

The chain couples TRBV4-1 to TRBJ2-7; D is unresolved. The germline gives CDR1 MGHRA, CDR2 YSYEKL. V was clipped by 1 base and J by 0 bases, with 16 bases between them. This CDR3 spans 17 amino acids. This CDR3 is CASSQAQEELSSYEQYF. The CDR3 coding sequence is TGCGCCAGCAGCCAAGCCCAAGAGGAGCTAAGCTCCTACGAGCAGTACTTC.

V and J are TRBV6-1 and TRBJ2-7; TRBD2 matches at 7 bases. CDR3 length: 13 residues. Trimming removed 5 bases from V and 2 bases from J; junction bases left unmatched: 3. The germline V gene encodes CDR1 MNHNS and CDR2 SASEGT. The CDR3 DNA reads TGTGCCAGCAGTAGCGGGGAAGCCTACGAGCAGTACTTC. Translating gives CASSSGEAYEQYF.

The chain has TRBV9 and TRBJ1-1; tentatively, D is TRBD1 (6 bases). The V end was cut by 3 bases, the J end by 3 bases, with 12 bases between. The CDR3 has 14 amino acids. Germline lookup yields CDR1 SGDLS and CDR2 YYNGEE. The CDR3 region is CASSAYDRYTEAFF. CDR3 DNA: TGTGCCAGCAGCGCATACGACAGGTACACTGAAGCTTTCTTT.

This clone has a single count. This chain uses TRBV7-2 with TRBJ2-7; D unclear. The length of the CDR3 is 13 residues. V was clipped by 6 bases and J by 8 bases, with 17 bases between them. The germline V gene has CDR1 SGHTA and CDR2 FQGNSA. CDR3 bases: TGTGCCAGCAGGCCTCTCGCTGGGATACAGCAGTACTTC. Translation gives CASRPLAGIQQYF.

The chain combines TRBV11-2 with TRBJ2-7, with TRBD2 identical over 11 bases. CDR1 is SGHAT, CDR2 FQNNGV, per germline. V gave up 1 base and J gave up 4 bases; unmatched junction bases: 6. The CDR3 is 16 residues long. In DNA, the CDR3 is TGTGCCAGCAGCTTAGTTACTAGCGGGAGTATGTACGAGCAGTACTTC. Translating gives CASSLVTSGSMYEQYF.

V gene TRBV4-1 combines with J gene TRBJ2-7; D tentatively reads TRBD1 or TRBD2 (5 bases each). The CDR3 is 17 amino acids. Germline-derived CDR1 and CDR2 are MGHRA and YSYEKL. The V and J ends lost 0 bases and 0 bases respectively, with 15 bases between them. CDR3 sequence: CASSQDSFGTASYEQYF. The CDR3, as DNA: TGCGCCAGCAGCCAAGATAGCTTCGGGACGGCCTCCTACGAGCAGTACTTC.

The rearrangement links TRBV7-9 to TRBJ2-3; 11 bases fit TRBD2. The V gene end was trimmed by 0 bases and the J gene end by 3 bases; junction bases not matched to a gene: 8. Germline values: CDR1 SEHNR, CDR2 FQNEAQ (reference sequence). The CDR3 consists of 18 residues. CDR3 amino acids: CASSLARGLAVPTDTQYF. The DNA of the CDR3 is TGTGCCAGCAGCTTAGCACGGGGACTAGCGGTGCCTACAGATACGCAGTATTTT.